The clone carrying this TCR beta chain occurred a few times. Its specificity is unknown. The data derive from a study of T-cell memory formation after mild COVID-19. General study points: Clones which contracted sat mainly in CM and EM if CD4+, and in EMRA if CD8+. There was a balanced CD4/CD8 profile in clones contracting day 15 to 85, and later expanders leaned CD4+. The finding that pre-infection memory included some responding clones suggested that cross-reactive memory joined.

TCRdb reanalysed the 5' RACE reads using MiXCR and keeps one entry per CDR3 protein. The sample holds more than 55,000 distinct CDR3 sequences, 9.5% seen once. This TCR came from a man aged 18 to 29 who had mild COVID-19 (a few samples of this study predate the infection). Cell type and time point are not known. Sequenced material: PBMCs or a T cell subset sorted from them (not recorded which).

The CDR3 loop is CSAPRQGYSNQPQHF. For the CDR3, the DNA is TGCAGTGCTCCCAGACAGGGCTATAGCAATCAGCCCCAGCATTTT. This chain uses TRBV20-1 with TRBJ1-5; 7 bases align to TRBD1. Germline V CDR1 and CDR2: DFQATT, SNEGSKA (reference sequence). The length of the CDR3 is 15 residues. V shed 5 bases and J 0 bases; nucleotides not matched to a gene: 7.